This TCR beta chain derives from a study of T cell responses to AZD1222 COVID-19 vaccine. Study-level findings and limits: Every sample of the repertoires postdated the peak T cell response.

V lost 0 bases and J lost 4, with 6 bases in between. Germline V CDR1 and CDR2: LNHNV, YYDKDF (reference sequence). The CDR3 has 13 residues. Profiled with immunoSEQ multiplex PCR; TCRdb holds only in-frame clones, not every one. The table includes under 170,000 clones, about 93% detected once. About this clone itself: Its matching antigen is unknown. Within the sample, other DNA sequences also encode this same CDR3.

The starting material was peripheral blood, obtained 28 days after the second AZD1222 dose. The sequence came from an adult who received the AZD1222 COVID-19 vaccine. The rearrangement links TRBV15 to TRBJ1-1; D unresolved. The CDR3 DNA is TGTGCCACCAGCAGAGATCCAGGCACTGAAGCTTTCTTT. Protein: CATSRDPGTEAFF.